The T cell receptor (beta chain) under discussion was sequenced for a study of beta chain features in type 1 diabetes. Whole-study findings and limits: There was a moderate but significant shortening of TCRB CDR3s in all four CD4+ subsets of Type 1 diabetes patients.

The entirety of the isolated RNA underwent reverse transcription, so expressed TCRB transcripts were sequenced. This table comes from immunoSEQ multiplex PCR, and its TCRdb copy is limited to in-frame clones, with some not included. This table holds 200,000 to 300,000 clones, under 13% found once. Germline CDR1 reads MDHEN; CDR2 reads SYDVKM. With 3 bases removed from V and 9 bases from J, the gap between germline ends came to 15 bases. The CDR3 spans 15 residues. Concerning this clone itself: Its target is unknown.

V gene TRBV28 combines with J gene TRBJ1-6; D is ambiguous. The sequence came from a man aged 25 to 40 with type 1 diabetes. The sequencing input was naive CD4+ T cells from blood. CDR3: CASSLRQTGSSPLHF. Here the CDR3 DNA reads TGTGCCAGCAGTTTGAGGCAAACGGGGTCTTCACCCCTCCACTTT.